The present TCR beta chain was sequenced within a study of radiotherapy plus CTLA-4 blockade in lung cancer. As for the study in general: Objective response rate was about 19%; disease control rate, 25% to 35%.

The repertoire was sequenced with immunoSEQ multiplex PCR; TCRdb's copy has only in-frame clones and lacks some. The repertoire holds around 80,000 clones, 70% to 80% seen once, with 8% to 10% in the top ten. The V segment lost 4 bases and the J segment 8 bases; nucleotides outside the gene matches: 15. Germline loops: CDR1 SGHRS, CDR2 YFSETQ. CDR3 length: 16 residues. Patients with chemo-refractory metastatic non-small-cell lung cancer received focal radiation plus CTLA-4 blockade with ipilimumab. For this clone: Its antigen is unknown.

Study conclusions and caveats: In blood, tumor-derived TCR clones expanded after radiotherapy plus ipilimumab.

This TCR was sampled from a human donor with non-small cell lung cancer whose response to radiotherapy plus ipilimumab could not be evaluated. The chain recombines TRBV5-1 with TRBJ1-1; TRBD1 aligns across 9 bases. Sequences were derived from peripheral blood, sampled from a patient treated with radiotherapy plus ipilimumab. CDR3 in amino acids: CASSGRQGVTKEEAFF. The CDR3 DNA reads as TGCGCCAGCAGCGGCCGACAGGGGGTGACCAAAGAGGAAGCTTTCTTT.